This TCR beta chain was captured in a study of T cells in Graves' hyperthyroidism and ophthalmopathy. Whole-study results and caveats: A model of 13 V-J pairs discriminated ophthalmopathy from stable hyperthyroidism. In blood, most of the thyroid clonotypes expanded above 0.001 were also present.

No ophthalmopathy progression within 18 months constituted stable Graves' hyperthyroidism. Patients aged 18 to 65 had newly diagnosed hyperthyroidism lasting under 2 months. This clonotype appeared a few times. Its antigen is unidentified. This CDR3 region has 12 residues. CDR1 is DFQATT, CDR2 SNEGSKA, per germline (reference sequence). V lost 3 bases and J 2 bases, leaving 7 bases between the germline ends. RNA transcripts were the template for amplifying TCR beta CDR3 regions. The HTBI primer set was used in a first-round RT-PCR of the TCR CDR3. TCRdb independently ran MiXCR on the multiplex PCR reads; one entry per CDR3 protein. This table holds approximately 210,000 distinct CDR3 sequences, roughly 18% found once.

Sequenced material: blood. This receptor was identified in a middle-aged man with Graves' hyperthyroidism. The rearrangement uses TRBV20-1 and TRBJ2-5; D remains ambiguous. This CDR3 reads CSASDNQETQYF. CDR3 nucleotide sequence: TGCAGTGCTAGTGACAATCAAGAGACCCAGTACTTC.